The next 22 T cell receptor beta chains were all read from a single sample in a study of blood T cell repertoires in COVID-19. The protocol was immunoSEQ multiplex PCR, while the TCRdb copy is restricted to in-frame clones and leaves out a portion. Of over 200,000 clones in the sample, about 83% were seen once. The sequenced sample was peripheral blood. These receptors were collected from a woman in her forties or fifties with active or convalescent COVID-19.

The chain couples TRBV6-1 to TRBJ2-7; D may be TRBD1 (6 bases). V was trimmed by 0 bases and J by 1 base, leaving 13 bases between them. Germline V gene sequence: CDR1 MNHNS, CDR2 SASEGT. This CDR3 region has 16 residues. The CDR3 sequence: CASSEAARQASYEQYV. The CDR3 region has the DNA TGTGCCAGCAGTGAAGCGGCAAGACAGGCTTCCTACGAGCAGTACGTC.

The chain joins TRBV28 to TRBJ2-7; tentative D call: TRBD2 (6 bases). V lost 10 bases to trimming and J lost 4 bases, with 14 bases between them. The CDR3 has 12 amino acids. Germline V CDR1 and CDR2: MDHEN, SYDVKM. The CDR3 here is CATAGLRYEQYF. The CDR3 bases are TGTGCCACCGCGGGATTAAGGTACGAGCAGTACTTC.

The chain has TRBV14 and TRBJ2-7; TRBD1 is a possible D gene (5 bases). CDR1 SGHDN and CDR2 FVKESK come from the germline V gene. This CDR3 has 15 amino acids. With 4 bases removed from V and 4 bases from J, the gap between germline ends came to 17 bases. CDR3 DNA: TGTGCCAGCAGCCGTACGGCAGGGCCCTGGTACGAGCAGTACTTC. Its protein is CASSRTAGPWYEQYF.

The genes are TRBV25-1 and TRBJ1-5, with no clear D. The CDR3 sequence is 14 residues long. The germline gives CDR1 MGHDK, CDR2 SYGVNS. Trimming left V 5 bases short and J 7 bases short, with 15 bases between. CDR3 region: CASSKAGFYQPQHF. DNA of the CDR3: TGTGCCAGCAGTAAAGCGGGGTTTTACCAGCCCCAGCATTTT. The full variable domain, completed using reference TRBV25-1 and TRBJ1-5, is EADIYQTPRYLVIGTGKKITLECSQTMGHDKMYWYQQDPGMELHLIHYSYGVNSTEKGDLSSESTVSRIRTEHFPLTLESARPSHTSQYLCASSKAGFYQPQHFGDGTRLSIL.

V and J are TRBV4-2 and TRBJ2-1; 11 bases agree with TRBD1. The CDR3 runs to 16 residues. In germline, CDR1 is LGHNA, CDR2 YNFKEQ. J gave up 8 bases and V 2 bases, and 8 bases lay outside the gene matches. The CDR3 reads CASSQIPGQGDHEQFF. The CDR3 bases are TGTGCCAGCAGCCAAATACCGGGACAGGGGGATCATGAGCAGTTCTTC.

The J gene is TRBJ1-4, the V gene TRBV5-1, with D maybe TRBD1 (5 bases). The CDR3 consists of 15 residues. CDR1 and CDR2 from the germline V gene are SGHRS and YFSETQ. Trimming removed 4 bases from V and 1 base from J, with 11 bases in between. The CDR3 DNA is TGCGCCAGCAGCGGCTCGGGGGGAACTAATGAAAAACTGTTTTTT. It encodes CASSGSGGTNEKLFF. Complete variable domain (other parts from reference TRBV5-1 and TRBJ1-4): KAGVTQTPRYLIKTRGQQVTLSCSPISGHRSVSWYQQTPGQGLQFLFEYFSETQRNKGNFPGRFSGRQFSNSRSEMNVSTLELGDSALYLCASSGSGGTNEKLFFGSGTQLSVL.

V usage is TRBV19 and J usage is TRBJ2-4, with 8 bases identical to TRBD1. Trimming at V came to 6 bases and at J to 8 bases, leaving 6 bases not matched to a gene. Germline CDR1 LNHDA, CDR2 SQIVND (reference sequence). There are 13 residues in the CDR3. The DNA for the CDR3 is TGTGCCAGTAGCCTGGACAGGGTATACATTCAGTACTTC. Amino acids: CASSLDRVYIQYF.

V is TRBV2 and J is TRBJ1-5; D unresolved. The V end was cut by 0 bases, the J end by 6 bases, with 9 bases between. The CDR3 is 14 amino acids. Germline V gene lookup returns CDR1 SNHLY and CDR2 FYNNEI. CDR3 loop: CASSEAIGGQPQHF. The CDR3, as DNA: TGTGCCAGCAGTGAAGCCATAGGCGGTCAGCCCCAGCATTTT.

The rearrangement joins TRBV5-1 to TRBJ2-3, with D perhaps TRBD2 (5 bases). V was clipped by 2 bases and J by 4 bases, with 5 bases between them. The CDR3 runs 12 residues. CDR1 is SGHRS and CDR2 is YFSETQ in the germline V gene. CDR3 amino acids: CASSFGADTQYF. The CDR3 DNA sequence: TGCGCCAGCAGCTTCGGGGCAGATACGCAGTATTTT. Using reference TRBV5-1 and TRBJ2-3 for the parts outside the CDR3, the full variable domain is KAGVTQTPRYLIKTRGQQVTLSCSPISGHRSVSWYQQTPGQGLQFLFEYFSETQRNKGNFPGRFSGRQFSNSRSEMNVSTLELGDSALYLCASSFGADTQYFGPGTRLTVL.

The chain joins TRBV7-8 to TRBJ1-2; tentatively, D is TRBD1 (5 bases). CDR3 length: 15 amino acids. Trimming took 5 bases from V and 7 from J, leaving 20 bases between them. CDR1 is SGHVS, CDR2 FQNEAQ, per germline. The CDR3 DNA follows: TGTGCCAGCAGCCCCTTACTGGGGCAGGGTAGTGGCTACACCTTC. Its translation is CASSPLLGQGSGYTF.

This rearrangement joins TRBV7-9 to TRBJ2-1, with TRBD1 identical over 9 bases. Germline CDR1 reads SEHNR; CDR2 reads FQNEAQ (reference sequence). V lost 5 bases, J lost 9 bases, and 8 bases stayed unmatched. There are 14 residues in the CDR3. CDR3 sequence (DNA): TGTGCCAGCAGCCTTGGGACAGGGTCAGGTGAGCAGTTCTTC. Its protein product is CASSLGTGSGEQFF.

The CDR3 nucleotides read TGTGCCAGCAGCTCCCGGACAGAAGAGACCCAGTACTTC. Protein sequence: CASSSRTEETQYF. J is TRBJ2-5 and V is TRBV5-4, with D perhaps TRBD1 (6 bases). The CDR3 is 13 amino acids. The germline V and J ends were trimmed by 3 bases and 3 bases, with 9 bases remaining between them. The germline V gene has CDR1 SGHNT and CDR2 YYREEE (reference sequence).

The genes are TRBV28 and TRBJ1-5, with D possibly being TRBD1 (5 bases). The CDR3 consists of 13 residues. CDR1 and CDR2 from the germline V gene are MDHEN and SYDVKM. V lost 5 bases and J lost 7, with 12 bases in between. This CDR3 is CASSGRQLQPQHF. CDR3 bases: TGTGCCAGCAGTGGAAGACAGTTACAGCCCCAGCATTTT. Full variable domain (outside the CDR3, taken from reference TRBV28 and TRBJ1-5): DVKVTQSSRYLVKRTGEKVFLECVQDMDHENMFWYRQDPGLGLRLIYFSYDVKMKEKGDIPEGYSVSREKKERFSLILESASTNQTSMYLCASSGRQLQPQHFGDGTRLSIL.

In its sample, this clone was seen a few times. This rearrangement joins TRBV7-2 to TRBJ2-1; D remains unclear. Germline V gene sequence: CDR1 SGHTA, CDR2 FQGNSA. The CDR3 has 14 residues. V was cut by 3 bases and J by 6 bases, with 12 bases left in between. In nucleotides, the CDR3 is TGTGCCAGCAGCTTCAATCCCTCAGGCAATGAGCAGTTCTTC. Translating it yields CASSFNPSGNEQFF. Supplemented by reference TRBV7-2 and TRBJ2-1, the full variable domain reads GAGVSQSPSNKVTEKGKDVELRCDPISGHTALYWYRQSLGQGLEFLIYFQGNSAPDKSGLPSDRFSAERTGGSVSTLTIQRTQQEDSAVYLCASSFNPSGNEQFFGPGTRLTVL.

The chain joins TRBV10-1 to TRBJ2-3, with TRBD1 identical over 7 bases. Germline CDR1 and CDR2: WNHNN and SYGVQD (reference sequence). The V gene end was trimmed by 2 bases and the J gene end by 2 bases; junction bases not matched to a gene: 10. The CDR3 sequence is 17 residues long. The chain's CDR3 is CASSERSGQRPTDTQYF. CDR3 sequence (DNA): TGCGCCAGCAGTGAGAGGTCGGGACAGCGCCCCACAGATACGCAGTATTTT.

The chain is built from TRBV7-2 and TRBJ1-2; 7 bases map to TRBD1. The germline V gene has CDR1 SGHTA and CDR2 FQGNSA. V gave up 1 base and J gave up 6 bases; unmatched junction bases: 8. The CDR3 length is 15 residues. The CDR3 nucleotides read TGTGCCAGCAGCTTAGGGCAGGGGGATGTCGATGGCTACACCTTC. Protein: CASSLGQGDVDGYTF.

This clone was detected only a few times. V gene TRBV6-6 combines with J gene TRBJ2-7; D remains unclear. This CDR3 has 14 amino acids. Trimming took 5 bases from V and 5 from J, leaving 16 bases between them. CDR1 is MNHNY, CDR2 SVGAGI, per germline (reference sequence). In DNA, the CDR3 is TGTGCCAGCAGTCTCGATCTAACGGTAAACGAGCAGTACTTC. It specifies CASSLDLTVNEQYF.

The chain couples TRBV7-9 to TRBJ1-2, with D possibly TRBD1 on 6 matching bases. V was pared by 7 bases and J by 4 bases, with 16 bases between. The CDR3 is 14 amino acids. Looked up from germline, CDR1 is SEHNR and CDR2 is FQNEAQ (reference sequence). The CDR3 DNA is TGTGCCAGCAACAACCCTGACAGGATCTATGGCTACACCTTC. Its translation: CASNNPDRIYGYTF. The full variable domain, completed using reference TRBV7-9 and TRBJ1-2, is DTGVSQNPRHKITKRGQNVTFRCDPISEHNRLYWYRQTLGQGPEFLTYFQNEAQLEKSRLLSDRFSAERPKGSFSTLEIQRTEQGDSAMYLCASNNPDRIYGYTFGSGTRLTVV.

The CDR3 DNA reads as TGTGCCAGCACCCGCAGGGATAATGAAAAACTGTTTTTT. It translates to CASTRRDNEKLFF. The genes are TRBV6-5 and TRBJ1-4; tentative D call: TRBD1 (5 bases). V shed 7 bases and J shed 4 bases, with 10 bases lying between them. CDR3 length: 13 amino acids. The germline gives CDR1 MNHEY, CDR2 SVGAGI.

The chain is built from TRBV6-5 and TRBJ1-6, with 7 bases aligning to TRBD1. The germline V gene encodes CDR1 MNHEY and CDR2 SVGAGI. V trimming: 7 bases; J trimming: 7 bases; junction bases outside the gene matches: 4. This CDR3 is 13 amino acids long. CDR3 sequence reads: CASKETGNSPLHF. CDR3 DNA: TGTGCCAGCAAAGAGACAGGGAATTCACCCCTCCACTTT.

The chain uses TRBV5-4 and TRBJ2-3, with D possibly TRBD2 on 6 matching bases. The CDR3 runs 16 residues. CDR1 is SGHNT, CDR2 YYREEE, per germline (reference sequence). Trimming took 4 bases from V and 3 from J, leaving 18 bases between them. The CDR3 DNA reads as TGTGCCAGCAGCGGGAGAAGGGACTCGCTAACAGATACGCAGTATTTT. Amino acid sequence: CASSGRRDSLTDTQYF.

The V and J genes are TRBV7-9 and TRBJ1-3, with D possibly being TRBD1 (6 bases). This CDR3 has 16 amino acids. Germline lookup yields CDR1 SEHNR and CDR2 FQNEAQ (reference sequence). V lost 7 bases, J lost 0 bases, and 16 bases lay in between. DNA of the CDR3: TGTGCCAGCATCCTGGACAGCCTTTACTCTGGAAACACCATATATTTT. This codes for CASILDSLYSGNTIYF.